Included here is one TCR beta chain sequence, with context. Naive CD8 cells lacked CD45RO, underwent positive selection for CCR7 and left out terminally differentiated effector memory CD45RA+ cells. Adult donors, all healthy and HIV-negative, had no recent acute infections or vaccinations. The data originate from a study of shared clonotypes between healthy human individuals. Study in general: Three plates each covered CD4 naive and memory; CD8 naive two, CD8 memory one.

The germline CDR1 and CDR2 sequences are MDHEN and SYDVKM. V shed 3 bases and J shed 4 bases, with 7 bases lying between them. The CDR3 has 14 residues. Each sorted subset replicate got 200 ng genomic DNA, tens of thousands of genomes. Assay: immunoSEQ multiplex PCR; the TCRdb copy retains only in-frame clones and omits some. The sample shows 800,000 to 950,000 clones, just over 95% of them seen only once. The gene calls are TRBV28 and TRBJ2-6; no reliable D call. Sample: naive CD8+ T cells sorted from blood. This TCR derives from a man between 25 and 39 years old in good health. The CDR3 protein is CASSFGLGANVLTF. Written as DNA, the CDR3 is TGTGCCAGCAGTTTTGGGTTGGGGGCCAACGTCCTGACTTTC.